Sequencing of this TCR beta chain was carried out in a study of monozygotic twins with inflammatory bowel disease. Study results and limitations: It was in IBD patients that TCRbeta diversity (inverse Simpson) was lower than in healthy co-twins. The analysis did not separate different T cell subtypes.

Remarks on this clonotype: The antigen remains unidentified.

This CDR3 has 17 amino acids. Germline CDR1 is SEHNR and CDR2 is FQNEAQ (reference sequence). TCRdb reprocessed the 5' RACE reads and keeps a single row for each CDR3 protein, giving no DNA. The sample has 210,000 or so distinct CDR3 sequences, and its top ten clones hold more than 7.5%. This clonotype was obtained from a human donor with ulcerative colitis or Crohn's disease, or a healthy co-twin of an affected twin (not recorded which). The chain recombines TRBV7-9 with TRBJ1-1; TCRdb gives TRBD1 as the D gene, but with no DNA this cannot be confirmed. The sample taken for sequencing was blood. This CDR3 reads CASSPRGTGAMNTEAFF.